The text below deals with one T cell receptor beta chain. Antigen: not known. These data originate in a study of long-term antiretroviral therapy in people with HIV. Study-wide results and limits: HIV repertoire CDR3 lengths ranged less widely than those of controls.

Germline V lookup: CDR1 MNHNS, CDR2 SASEGT. The CDR3 totals 12 residues. V was pared by 4 bases and J by 12 bases, with 5 bases of the junction left unmatched. Assay version v3.0 of immunoSEQ was used, and it was run at survey level. Method: immunoSEQ multiplex PCR; TCRdb's copy keeps in-frame clones and lacks some. Of tens of thousands of clones in the sample, roughly 95% were seen once. Here the sequenced sample was unsorted PBMCs, taken 3.7 years after starting antiretroviral therapy. This chain links TRBV6-1 with TRBJ1-1, with TRBD1 identical over 10 bases. This receptor was taken from a woman in her 50s with HIV. The CDR3 DNA is TGTGCCAGCAGTGCCCGGGACAGGGGTTCTTTCTTT. Residues: CASSARDRGSFF.